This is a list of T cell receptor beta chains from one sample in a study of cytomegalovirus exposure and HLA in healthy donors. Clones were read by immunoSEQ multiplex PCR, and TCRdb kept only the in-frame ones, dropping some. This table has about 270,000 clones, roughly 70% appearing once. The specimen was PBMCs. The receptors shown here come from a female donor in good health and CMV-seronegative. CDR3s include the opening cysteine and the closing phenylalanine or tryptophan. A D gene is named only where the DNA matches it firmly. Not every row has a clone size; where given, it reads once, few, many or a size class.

CDR3nt: TGCGCCAGCAGCTTGCGACAGGGTGACTCCTACGAGCAGTACTTC
CDR3aa: CASSLRQGDSYEQYF
d_gene: TRBD1
v_gene: TRBV5-1
j_gene: TRBJ2-7
abundance: NA

CDR3nt: TGTGCCAGCAGCTCTCAGTATTCCGGGGAGCTGTTTTTT
CDR3aa: CASSSQYSGELFF
d_gene: NA
v_gene: TRBV7-3
j_gene: TRBJ2-2
abundance: NA

CDR3nt: TGTGCCACCAGCAGAGAAGGGGTAGCGGGAGGTACCTACGAGCAGTACTTC
CDR3aa: CATSREGVAGGTYEQYF
d_gene: TRBD2
v_gene: TRBV15
j_gene: TRBJ2-7
abundance: NA

CDR3nt: TGTGCCAGCGGCTGGCTAGCGGGAAGCGGGGAGCTGTTTTTT
CDR3aa: CASGWLAGSGELFF
d_gene: TRBD2
v_gene: TRBV19
j_gene: TRBJ2-2
abundance: NA

CDR3nt: TGTGCCATCGCGGACAGGGAGGGAGAGACCCAGTACTTC
CDR3aa: CAIADREGETQYF
d_gene: NA
v_gene: TRBV10-3
j_gene: TRBJ2-5
abundance: NA

CDR3nt: TGTGCCTGGGCCCTGACAGGGAACGGAAACACCATATATTTT
CDR3aa: CAWALTGNGNTIYF
d_gene: TRBD1
v_gene: TRBV30
j_gene: TRBJ1-3
abundance: few

CDR3nt: TGTGCCAGCAGCAAAGGGGGGGGGCTGTTGTTGGGTTCGGAGACAGATACGCAGTATTTT
CDR3aa: CASSKGGGLLLGSETDTQYF
d_gene: NA
v_gene: TRBV21-1
j_gene: TRBJ2-3
abundance: few

CDR3nt: TGTGCCAGCAGCGCCTGGACAGGTTCTGGGGGCTACACCTTC
CDR3aa: CASSAWTGSGGYTF
d_gene: TRBD1
v_gene: TRBV11-1
j_gene: TRBJ1-2
abundance: NA

CDR3nt: TGTGCCAGCAGCTTAGTAGAGAACACTGAAGCTTTCTTT
CDR3aa: CASSLVENTEAFF
d_gene: NA
v_gene: TRBV11-3
j_gene: TRBJ1-1
abundance: NA

CDR3nt: TGTGCCAGCAGTTTACCCCCTCTCTCCACAAACTCCTACAATGAGCAGTTCTTC
CDR3aa: CASSLPPLSTNSYNEQFF
d_gene: NA
v_gene: TRBV27
j_gene: TRBJ2-1
abundance: NA

CDR3nt: TGTGCCAGTAGGCGCGGGACAGGAGCTAACACTGAAGCTTTCTTT
CDR3aa: CASRRGTGANTEAFF
d_gene: TRBD1
v_gene: TRBV19
j_gene: TRBJ1-1
abundance: NA

CDR3nt: TGTGCCAGCCGCGGAACCACCTACGAGCAGTACTTC
CDR3aa: CASRGTTYEQYF
d_gene: NA
v_gene: TRBV18
j_gene: TRBJ2-7
abundance: NA

CDR3nt: TGTGCCAGCAGTTCCAATAGCGGGCCCTACGAGCAGTACTTC
CDR3aa: CASSSNSGPYEQYF
d_gene: TRBD2
v_gene: TRBV6-1
j_gene: TRBJ2-7
abundance: NA

CDR3nt: TGTGCCAGTAAAGCATTTAGCGGGAGGGCTCCAGAGACCCAGTACTTC
CDR3aa: CASKAFSGRAPETQYF
d_gene: TRBD2
v_gene: TRBV19
j_gene: TRBJ2-5
abundance: NA

CDR3nt: TGTGCCAGCAGTGAAGCACGGGCTGGGGCCAACGTCCTGACTTTC
CDR3aa: CASSEARAGANVLTF
d_gene: NA
v_gene: TRBV6-1
j_gene: TRBJ2-6
abundance: NA

CDR3nt: TGTGCCAGTACCGGGACAGTCGTAACCTACGAGCAGTACTTC
CDR3aa: CASTGTVVTYEQYF
d_gene: TRBD1
v_gene: TRBV28
j_gene: TRBJ2-7
abundance: NA

CDR3nt: TGTGCCAGCAGCTTTAAGCGGGGGTACATTCAGTACTTC
CDR3aa: CASSFKRGYIQYF
d_gene: TRBD2
v_gene: TRBV5-6
j_gene: TRBJ2-4
abundance: NA

CDR3nt: TGTGCCTGGAGTGTACCGAGGCAGGGCAGTCAGCCCCAGCATTTT
CDR3aa: CAWSVPRQGSQPQHF
d_gene: NA
v_gene: TRBV30
j_gene: TRBJ1-5
abundance: once

CDR3nt: TGTGCCAGCAGTTGGACTAGCGGGAGCTCCGGGGAGCTGTTTTTT
CDR3aa: CASSWTSGSSGELFF
d_gene: TRBD2
v_gene: TRBV7-9
j_gene: TRBJ2-2
abundance: NA

CDR3nt: TGTGCCAGCAGTGCGGGACGGCGCGCAGATACGCAGTATTTT
CDR3aa: CASSAGRRADTQYF
d_gene: NA
v_gene: TRBV28
j_gene: TRBJ2-3
abundance: NA

CDR3nt: TGTGCAAGTCGCCCGCGGGACTACGCGGGAATGTATGAGCAGTTCTTC
CDR3aa: CASRPRDYAGMYEQFF
d_gene: NA
v_gene: TRBV12-2
j_gene: TRBJ2-1
abundance: NA

CDR3nt: TGTGCCAGCAGTGAAAGAGTCCCTAGGACTGGAGGGACCCAGTACTTC
CDR3aa: CASSERVPRTGGTQYF
d_gene: NA
v_gene: TRBV2
j_gene: TRBJ2-5
abundance: few

CDR3nt: TGCGCCAGCAGCTTGAACAACAGAGTGTCCTACGAGCAGTACTTC
CDR3aa: CASSLNNRVSYEQYF
d_gene: NA
v_gene: TRBV5-1
j_gene: TRBJ2-7
abundance: NA

CDR3nt: TGTGCCAGCAGTCCCGACAGGATTAACTATGGCTACACCTTC
CDR3aa: CASSPDRINYGYTF
d_gene: NA
v_gene: TRBV6-6
j_gene: TRBJ1-2
abundance: NA

CDR3nt: TGCGCCAGCAGCTTGCCCCGGGACAGGGTAGATACGCAGTATTTT
CDR3aa: CASSLPRDRVDTQYF
d_gene: TRBD1
v_gene: TRBV5-1
j_gene: TRBJ2-3
abundance: once

CDR3nt: TGTGCCAGCAGCTTGGATCAGGGGGCTGACGAGCAGTACTTC
CDR3aa: CASSLDQGADEQYF
d_gene: TRBD1
v_gene: TRBV5-6
j_gene: TRBJ2-7
abundance: NA

CDR3nt: TGTGCCATCAGTGGGGGGACTACTGTTACCTTCCAGTTCTTC
CDR3aa: CAISGGTTVTFQFF
d_gene: TRBD2
v_gene: TRBV10-3
j_gene: TRBJ2-1
abundance: NA

CDR3nt: TGCGCCAGCAGTGATGGGGCCACAGGGGGCAGGAGTACTGAAGCTTTCTTT
CDR3aa: CASSDGATGGRSTEAFF
d_gene: TRBD1
v_gene: TRBV10-2
j_gene: TRBJ1-1
abundance: NA